These T cell receptor beta chains were read from a single sample in a study of cytomegalovirus exposure and HLA in healthy donors. Profiled with immunoSEQ multiplex PCR; TCRdb holds only in-frame clones, not every one. The data hold roughly 110,000 clones, with about 74% observed a single time. Sequencing was performed on PBMCs. The receptors originated from a female donor in good health and CMV-seronegative. CDR3s include the opening cysteine and the closing phenylalanine or tryptophan. Fields, in order: CDR3 DNA, CDR3 protein, V gene, J gene, clone size, D gene, CDR3 length. A D gene is named only where the DNA matches it firmly. Not all rows give a size; the values are once, few, many and, for expanded clones, a class.

DNA: TGTGCCAGCAGTTTTCGGGGGGATGGCTACACCTTC
CDR3: CASSFRGDGYTF
V: TRBV28
J: TRBJ1-2
size: -
D: -
length: 12

DNA: TGTGCCAGCAGCTTATCAGGGGCCCCAAACAATGAGCAGTTCTTC
CDR3: CASSLSGAPNNEQFF
V: TRBV7-9
J: TRBJ2-1
size: -
D: -
length: 15

DNA: TGTGCCAGCAGCGACACGATTAACAGGAGCCCTGGGGGCTACACCTTC
CDR3: CASSDTINRSPGGYTF
V: TRBV6-4
J: TRBJ1-2
size: -
D: -
length: 16

DNA: TGTGCCAGCAGCCGCGGACTAGCCTTCAATGAGCAGTTCTTC
CDR3: CASSRGLAFNEQFF
V: TRBV13
J: TRBJ2-1
size: -
D: TRBD2
length: 14

DNA: TGCGCCAGCAGCCTCCCGGGCGGGGGCTACACCTTC
CDR3: CASSLPGGGYTF
V: TRBV5-1
J: TRBJ1-2
size: -
D: -
length: 12

DNA: TGTGCCAGCAGCCCCGGCGGAACAGGGATGAACACCGGGGAGCTGTTTTTT
CDR3: CASSPGGTGMNTGELFF
V: TRBV7-8
J: TRBJ2-2
size: -
D: -
length: 17

DNA: TGTGCCAGCAGCTTATCGCAGGGATCCTACAATGAGCAGTTCTTC
CDR3: CASSLSQGSYNEQFF
V: TRBV11-1
J: TRBJ2-1
size: -
D: -
length: 15

DNA: TGTGCCACCAGCGGCCGAGACTATGCTTCACCCCTCCACTTT
CDR3: CATSGRDYASPLHF
V: TRBV15
J: TRBJ1-6
size: few
D: -
length: 14

DNA: TGTGCCAGCAGCCAAGTCCTCACGTCGGGGCAGTACTTC
CDR3: CASSQVLTSGQYF
V: TRBV14
J: TRBJ2-7
size: few
D: -
length: 13

DNA: TGTGCCTGGAGTGGAGGGCTAAGGGGCTACACCTTC
CDR3: CAWSGGLRGYTF
V: TRBV30
J: TRBJ1-2
size: -
D: -
length: 12

DNA: TGCAGCGTTGGACTAGCGGGGAACAATGAGCAGTTCTTC
CDR3: CSVGLAGNNEQFF
V: TRBV29-1
J: TRBJ2-1
size: -
D: TRBD2
length: 13

DNA: TGTGCCTGGAACTGGGGCGTTGGCAATCAGCCCCAGCATTTT
CDR3: CAWNWGVGNQPQHF
V: TRBV30
J: TRBJ1-5
size: -
D: -
length: 14

DNA: TGTGCCAGCAGCTTCACTGACAGGGGGCGGACTGGTGGCTACACCTTT
CDR3: CASSFTDRGRTGGYTF
V: TRBV5-8
J: TRBJ1-2
size: -
D: TRBD1
length: 16

DNA: TGTGCCAGCAGCTTAGGCGTGAACACCGGGGAGCTGTTTTTT
CDR3: CASSLGVNTGELFF
V: TRBV7-9
J: TRBJ2-2
size: few
D: -
length: 14

DNA: TGTGCCAGCAGCGCACGACAGGGCCTAGCGGGAATCGATGAGCAGTTCTTC
CDR3: CASSARQGLAGIDEQFF
V: TRBV5-6
J: TRBJ2-1
size: -
D: TRBD2
length: 17

DNA: TGTGCCAGCAGCTTAAGGGGTGTAGATACGCAGTATTTT
CDR3: CASSLRGVDTQYF
V: TRBV13
J: TRBJ2-3
size: -
D: -
length: 13

DNA: TGCAGCGTTGAAGCAAGGCGGCTTAATTCACCCCTCCACTTT
CDR3: CSVEARRLNSPLHF
V: TRBV29-1
J: TRBJ1-6
size: -
D: -
length: 14

DNA: TGTGCCAGCAGCTCCGGGACAGGGGGCAATCAGCCCCAGCATTTT
CDR3: CASSSGTGGNQPQHF
V: TRBV7-8
J: TRBJ1-5
size: once
D: TRBD1
length: 15

DNA: TGTGCCAGCAGCTTGACAGGCGAGTTCCCCACTGAGAGATCATCCTACGAGCAGTACTTC
CDR3: CASSLTGEFPTERSSYEQYF
V: TRBV21-1
J: TRBJ2-7
size: -
D: -
length: 20

DNA: TGTGCCAGCAGTCCGGGGGGTTCGCGGGAGCAGTACTTC
CDR3: CASSPGGSREQYF
V: TRBV6-5
J: TRBJ2-7
size: -
D: TRBD2
length: 13

DNA: TGTGCCTGGAGTGCCCTAGGAGGGACCGGGGAGCTGTTTTTT
CDR3: CAWSALGGTGELFF
V: TRBV30
J: TRBJ2-2
size: -
D: -
length: 14

DNA: TGTGCCAGCAGTTTAAAATCGGGACAGCCCCAGCATTTT
CDR3: CASSLKSGQPQHF
V: TRBV6-6
J: TRBJ1-5
size: -
D: -
length: 13

DNA: TGTGCCGGCAGTCCGGCGAACAGGGGGCCTAACACTGAAGCTTTCTTT
CDR3: CAGSPANRGPNTEAFF
V: TRBV5-4
J: TRBJ1-1
size: -
D: TRBD1
length: 16

DNA: TGTGCCAGCAGCTTAGGGTCTAGGGGCGGAACAGATACGCAGTATTTT
CDR3: CASSLGSRGGTDTQYF
V: TRBV11-3
J: TRBJ2-3
size: -
D: -
length: 16

DNA: TGTGCCAGCAGCTTGGGTCAGTCCACACTAGCGGGGGTCGAGCAGTACTTC
CDR3: CASSLGQSTLAGVEQYF
V: TRBV5-5
J: TRBJ2-7
size: -
D: TRBD2
length: 17

DNA: TGTGCCAGCAGCCCCCGAGGGGGGGGGCTATTCGATACGCAGTATTTT
CDR3: CASSPRGGGLFDTQYF
V: TRBV5-5
J: TRBJ2-3
size: -
D: -
length: 16

DNA: TGTGCCAGCAGCAGAGAGGAAGGGAGGAACTATGGCTACACCTTC
CDR3: CASSREEGRNYGYTF
V: TRBV9
J: TRBJ1-2
size: -
D: -
length: 15

DNA: TGCGCCAGCAGCCTTGACAGGGACACTGAAGCTTTCTTT
CDR3: CASSLDRDTEAFF
V: TRBV5-1
J: TRBJ1-1
size: -
D: TRBD1
length: 13

DNA: TGTGCCAGCAGCTTGGGTCAGGGGATCTATGAGCAGTTCTTC
CDR3: CASSLGQGIYEQFF
V: TRBV5-8
J: TRBJ2-1
size: -
D: -
length: 14